What follows are 2 T cell receptor beta chains derived from one specimen sequenced in a study of shared clonotypes between healthy human individuals. Some clones are missing from TCRdb's copy, which holds only in-frame ones; the method was immunoSEQ multiplex PCR. Of over a million clones in the sample, approximately 98% were seen once. Sequenced input: naive CD4+ T cells sorted from blood. Noted subset: CD45RA+ positively selected. Every receptor here comes from a man between 25 and 39 years old in good health.

This rearrangement joins TRBV10-3 to TRBJ1-3; D remains ambiguous. Germline assignment: CDR1 ENHRY and CDR2 SYGVKD. Trimming stripped 6 bases from V and 0 bases from J, with 9 bases between. This CDR3 has 14 residues. The CDR3 sequence is CAISHTISGNTIYF. Written as DNA, the CDR3 is TGTGCCATCAGCCACACAATCTCTGGAAACACCATATATTTT.

This clone was counted a single time. The J gene is TRBJ2-7, the V gene TRBV18, with D perhaps being TRBD1 or TRBD2 (5 bases each). The CDR3 totals 18 residues. The ends were cut back, 1 base at V and 2 bases at J, with 21 bases in the middle. Germline values: CDR1 KGHSH, CDR2 LQKENI. CDR3 DNA: TGTGCCAGCTCACCACGTGGGCTCCGGGGCCCCCCTCCCTACGAGCAGTACTTC. This encodes CASSPRGLRGPPPYEQYF.